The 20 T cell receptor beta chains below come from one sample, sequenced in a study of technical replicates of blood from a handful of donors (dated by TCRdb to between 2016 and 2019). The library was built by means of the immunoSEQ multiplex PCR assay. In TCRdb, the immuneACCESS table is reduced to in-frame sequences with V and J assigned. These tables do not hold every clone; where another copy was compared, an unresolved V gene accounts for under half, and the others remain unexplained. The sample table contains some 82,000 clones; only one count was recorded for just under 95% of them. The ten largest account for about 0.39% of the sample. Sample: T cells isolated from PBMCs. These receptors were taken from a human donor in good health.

The CDR3 spells CAISRGTDTQYF. The DNA of the CDR3 is TGTGCCATCTCTCGTGGCACAGATACGCAGTATTTT. This chain uses TRBV10-3 with TRBJ2-3; D is undetermined. V was pared by 8 bases and J by 1 base, with 7 bases between. This CDR3 spans 12 amino acids. Germline V lookup: CDR1 ENHRY, CDR2 SYGVKD.

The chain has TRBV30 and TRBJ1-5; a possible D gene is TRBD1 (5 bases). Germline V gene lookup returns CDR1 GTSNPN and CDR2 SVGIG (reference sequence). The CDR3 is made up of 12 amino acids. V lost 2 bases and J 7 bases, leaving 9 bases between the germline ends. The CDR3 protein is CAWSQGGQPQHF. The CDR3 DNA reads TGTGCCTGGAGTCAGGGAGGGCAGCCCCAGCATTTT.

The CDR3 loop is CASSSSGGLQETQYF. The CDR3 bases are TGTGCCAGCAGCTCCTCCGGGGGACTCCAAGAGACCCAGTACTTC. The chain recombines TRBV7-3 with TRBJ2-5; D is perhaps TRBD2 (6 bases). V gave up 4 bases and J gave up 1 base, with 13 bases separating them. CDR3 length equals 15 residues. Germline CDR1 SGHTA, CDR2 FQGTGA.

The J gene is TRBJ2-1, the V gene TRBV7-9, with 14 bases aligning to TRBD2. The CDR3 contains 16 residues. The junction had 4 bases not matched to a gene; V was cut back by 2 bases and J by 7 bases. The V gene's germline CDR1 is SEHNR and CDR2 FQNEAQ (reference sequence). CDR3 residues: CASSLPGLAGANEQFF. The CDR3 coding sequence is TGTGCCAGCAGCTTACCGGGACTAGCGGGAGCTAATGAGCAGTTCTTC.

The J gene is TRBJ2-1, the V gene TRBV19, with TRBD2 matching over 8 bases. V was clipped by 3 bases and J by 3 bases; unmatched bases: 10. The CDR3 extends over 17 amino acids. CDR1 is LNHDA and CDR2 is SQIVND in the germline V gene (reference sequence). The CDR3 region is CASSIAVGREDYNEQFF. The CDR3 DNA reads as TGTGCCAGTAGTATTGCCGTTGGGCGGGAGGACTACAATGAGCAGTTCTTC.

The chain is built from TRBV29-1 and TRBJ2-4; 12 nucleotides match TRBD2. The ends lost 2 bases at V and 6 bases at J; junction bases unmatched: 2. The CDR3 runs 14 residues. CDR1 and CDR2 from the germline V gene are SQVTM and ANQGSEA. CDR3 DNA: TGCAGCGTTGAAACTAGCGGGGGGTCAAACATTCAGTACTTC. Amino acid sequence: CSVETSGGSNIQYF.

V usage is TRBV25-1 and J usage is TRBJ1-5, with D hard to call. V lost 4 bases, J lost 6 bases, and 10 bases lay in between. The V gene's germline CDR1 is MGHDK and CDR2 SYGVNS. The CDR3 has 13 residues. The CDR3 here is CASSGGGSQPQHF. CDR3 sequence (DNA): TGTGCCAGCAGTGGGGGTGGGAGTCAGCCCCAGCATTTT.

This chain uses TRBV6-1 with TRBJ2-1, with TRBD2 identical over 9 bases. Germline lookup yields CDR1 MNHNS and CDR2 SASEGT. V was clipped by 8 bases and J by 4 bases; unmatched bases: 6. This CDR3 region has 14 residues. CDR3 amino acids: CASGTSGRYNEQFF. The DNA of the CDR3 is TGTGCCAGCGGAACTAGCGGGCGGTACAATGAGCAGTTCTTC.

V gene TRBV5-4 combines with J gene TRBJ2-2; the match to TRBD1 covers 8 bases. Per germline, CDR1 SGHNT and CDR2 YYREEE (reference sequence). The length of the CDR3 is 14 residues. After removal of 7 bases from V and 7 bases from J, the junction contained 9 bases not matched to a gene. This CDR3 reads CASEKTGAGGELFF. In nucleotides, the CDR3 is TGTGCCAGCGAAAAGACAGGGGCCGGCGGGGAGCTGTTTTTT.

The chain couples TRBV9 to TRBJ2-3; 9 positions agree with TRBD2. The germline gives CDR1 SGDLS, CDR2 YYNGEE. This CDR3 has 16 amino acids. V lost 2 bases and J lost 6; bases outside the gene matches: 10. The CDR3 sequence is CASSVYSGRDGDTQYF. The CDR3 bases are TGTGCCAGCAGCGTTTATAGCGGGAGAGACGGTGATACGCAGTATTTT.

The CDR3 nucleotides read TGTGCCTGGAGTGACGGTTCTGGGGCCAACGTCCTGACTTTC. Translating it yields CAWSDGSGANVLTF. The rearrangement joins TRBV30 to TRBJ2-6; no clear D. The CDR3 spans 14 residues. The V end was cut by 1 base, the J end by 1 base, with 5 bases between. Per germline, CDR1 GTSNPN and CDR2 SVGIG (reference sequence).

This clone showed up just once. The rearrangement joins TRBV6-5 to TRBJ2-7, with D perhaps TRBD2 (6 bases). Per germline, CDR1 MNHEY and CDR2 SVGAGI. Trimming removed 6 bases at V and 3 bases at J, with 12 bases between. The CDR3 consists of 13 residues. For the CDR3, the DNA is TGTGCCAGCAGGCCCGGGACTGTCTACGAGCAGTACTTC. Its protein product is CASRPGTVYEQYF.

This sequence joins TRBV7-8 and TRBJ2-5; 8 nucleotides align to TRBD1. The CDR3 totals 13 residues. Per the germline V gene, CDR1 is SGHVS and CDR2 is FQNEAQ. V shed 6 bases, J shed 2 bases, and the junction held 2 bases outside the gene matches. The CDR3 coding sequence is TGTGCCAGCAGGCGACAGGGGCAAGAGACCCAGTACTTC. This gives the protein CASRRQGQETQYF.

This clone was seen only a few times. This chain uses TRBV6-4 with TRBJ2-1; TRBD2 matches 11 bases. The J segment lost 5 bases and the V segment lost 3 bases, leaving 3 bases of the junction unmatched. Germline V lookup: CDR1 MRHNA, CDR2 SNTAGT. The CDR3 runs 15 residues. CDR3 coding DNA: TGTGCCAGCAGTGAACTAGCGGGAGAGGACAATGAGCAGTTCTTC. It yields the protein CASSELAGEDNEQFF.

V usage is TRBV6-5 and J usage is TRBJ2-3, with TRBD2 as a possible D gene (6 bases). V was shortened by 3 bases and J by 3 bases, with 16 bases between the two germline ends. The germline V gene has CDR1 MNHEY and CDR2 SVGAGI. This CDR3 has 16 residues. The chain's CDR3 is CASSYTPGLPTDTQYF. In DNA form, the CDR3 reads TGTGCCAGCAGTTATACGCCGGGACTTCCGACAGATACGCAGTATTTT.

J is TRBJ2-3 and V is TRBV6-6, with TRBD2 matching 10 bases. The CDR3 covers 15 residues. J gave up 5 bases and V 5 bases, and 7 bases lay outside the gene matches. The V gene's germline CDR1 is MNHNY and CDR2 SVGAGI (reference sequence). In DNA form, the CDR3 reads TGTGCCAGCAGTCCTAGCGGGAGAGCGGGAGATACGCAGTATTTT. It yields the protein CASSPSGRAGDTQYF.

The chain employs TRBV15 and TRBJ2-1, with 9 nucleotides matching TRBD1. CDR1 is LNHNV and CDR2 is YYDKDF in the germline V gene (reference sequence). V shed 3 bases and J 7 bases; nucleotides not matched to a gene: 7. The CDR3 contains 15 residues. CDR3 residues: CATSSKRTGVNEQFF. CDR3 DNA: TGTGCCACCAGCAGCAAGAGGACAGGGGTTAATGAGCAGTTCTTC.

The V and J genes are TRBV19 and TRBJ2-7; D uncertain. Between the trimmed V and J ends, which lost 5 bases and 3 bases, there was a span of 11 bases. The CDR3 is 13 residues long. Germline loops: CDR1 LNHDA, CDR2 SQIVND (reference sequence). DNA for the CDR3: TGTGCCAGTAGTGGGCTATCAATCTACGAGCAGTACTTC. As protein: CASSGLSIYEQYF. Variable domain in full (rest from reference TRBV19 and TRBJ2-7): DGGITQSPKYLFRKEGQNVTLSCEQNLNHDAMYWYRQDPGQGLRLIYYSQIVNDFQKGDIAEGYSVSREKKESFPLTVTSAQKNPTAFYLCASSGLSIYEQYFGPGTRLTVT.

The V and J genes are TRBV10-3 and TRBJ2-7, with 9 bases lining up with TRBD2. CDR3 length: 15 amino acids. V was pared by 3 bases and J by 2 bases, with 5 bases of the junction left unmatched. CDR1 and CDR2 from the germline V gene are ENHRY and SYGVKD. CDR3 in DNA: TGTGCCATCAGTGATGGGGCTAGCGGGACCTACGAGCAGTACTTC. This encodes CAISDGASGTYEQYF.

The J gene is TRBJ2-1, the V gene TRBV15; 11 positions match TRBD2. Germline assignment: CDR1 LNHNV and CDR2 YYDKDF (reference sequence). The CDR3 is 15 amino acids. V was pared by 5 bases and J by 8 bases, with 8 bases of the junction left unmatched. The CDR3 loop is CATSSLAGGGDEQFF. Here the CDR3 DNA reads TGTGCCACCAGCTCGCTAGCGGGAGGTGGCGATGAGCAGTTCTTC. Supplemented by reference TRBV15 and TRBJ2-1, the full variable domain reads DAMVIQNPRYQVTQFGKPVTLSCSQTLNHNVMYWYQQKSSQAPKLLFHYYDKDFNNEADTPDNFQSRRPNTSFCFLDIRSPGLGDTAMYLCATSSLAGGGDEQFFGPGTRLTVL.